Included here is one T cell receptor (beta chain) sequence, with context. The antigen this receptor binds is unknown. Base qualities are not recorded, but no much larger clone differs from it by a single base. Via the germline V gene (reference sequence), CDR1 is MNHNY and CDR2 SVGAGI. Taken from cysteine to phenylalanine, the CDR3 has 13 residues. The retained sequence is limited to the CDR3, 39 bases, with the frame set at the first base. A distance of 11 bases separates the germline ends of V and J, which lose 6 bases and 3 bases respectively. This specimen's time point label, per the study, means: baseline before first vaccination. Vaccinee samples were obtained from the UK trials COV001 and COV002, which included a single-blind randomized controlled phase 2/3 trial of AZD1222 (ChAdOx1 nCoV-19) in healthy adults. For TCRbeta chain sequencing, PBMC samples from trial participants were taken at day 0 and at day 28 after the second dose.

The CDR3 regions of human TCRbeta chains were subjected to immunosequencing. From the authors' description of their analysis: TCRs in the repertoires were matched against a reference library of SARS-CoV-2-specific TCRs that had been generated with the MIRA antigen-specificity platform. Breadth was defined as the fraction of unique TCRs that were SARS-CoV-2-associated, and depth was defined as the fraction of total T cells that were SARS-CoV-2-associated. Using the MIRA data, each spike-specific TCR was mapped to the spike region that the TCR reacts to and placed in a CD4 or CD8 class. Log10-transformed breadth and depth values were compared by one-way ANOVA with Sidak's multiple comparisons tests. The table comes from immuneACCESS by way of TCRdb, which keeps in-frame sequences with V and J called. Part of the clones is missing from these tables; in studies checked, under half for an unresolved V gene and the rest for unknown reasons. Clone size and V and J calls were adopted from that table, with D and trimming inferred from the DNA. This sample holds around 77,000 clones; roughly 84% were observed only once. The biggest ten clones account for about 24% of the sample.

This entry comes from a study of T cell responses to AZD1222 COVID-19 vaccine (dated by TCRdb to the early 2020s). For the study in its entirety: AZD1222 recipients whose second dose came at about 4 weeks and those whose second dose came at about 12 weeks were combined into one group, since spike-specific TCR depth and breadth did not differ between the two schedules. A total of approximately 240 trial participants underwent TCR sequencing, of whom nearly 210 had received two doses of AZD1222 and around 25 had received two doses of the MenACWY control vaccine. Trial participants were enrolled by age into subgroups of 18-55, 56-69 and 70-plus years, and around 140, 26 and 57 TCR-sequenced participants, respectively, were included in these subgroups.

General study outcomes and caveats: The 56-69-year group was small, and its depth increase did not reach significance, likely because of low power. The whole spike protein was spanned by vaccine-associated CD4 TCRs, and dominant responses were seen in regions 160-218 and 743-854. Nearly half of unique spike-specific TCRs reportedly recognized epitopes outside regions mutated in the B.1.351 and B.1.1.7 variants. Conclusions about previously exposed vaccinees are limited because only five to seven AZD1222 recipients were SARS-CoV-2 seropositive at baseline. No day 14 peak-response samples were available, so repertoires were characterized only after the peak T cell response. Participants were mostly white British, with more females than males. The authors suggested clonal diversity may have been underestimated. After two AZD1222 doses, both the breadth and the depth of spike-specific TCRs were significantly higher than at day 0 and than in MenACWY recipients.

The rearranged chain carries TRBV6-6 and TRBJ2-5; the D region possibly corresponds to TRBD1 (6 bases align). The TCR sequence derives from an adult in good health. The source material was peripheral blood, sampled on day 0 of AZD1222 vaccination. The DNA sequence is as follows: TGTGCCAGCAGCCCCCGGACAGAAGAGACCCAGTACTTC. Translated, this is CASSPRTEETQYF.